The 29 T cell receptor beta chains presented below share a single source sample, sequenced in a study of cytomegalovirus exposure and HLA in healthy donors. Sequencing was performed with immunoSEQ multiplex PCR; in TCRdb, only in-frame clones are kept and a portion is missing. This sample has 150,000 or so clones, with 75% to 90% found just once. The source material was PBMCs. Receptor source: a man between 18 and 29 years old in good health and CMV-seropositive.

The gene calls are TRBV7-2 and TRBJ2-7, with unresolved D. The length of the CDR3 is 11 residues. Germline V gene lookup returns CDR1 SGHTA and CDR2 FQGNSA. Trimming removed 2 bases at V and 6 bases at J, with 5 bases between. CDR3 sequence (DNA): TGTGCCAGCAGCTTATCTCTCGAGCAGTACTTC. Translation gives CASSLSLEQYF.

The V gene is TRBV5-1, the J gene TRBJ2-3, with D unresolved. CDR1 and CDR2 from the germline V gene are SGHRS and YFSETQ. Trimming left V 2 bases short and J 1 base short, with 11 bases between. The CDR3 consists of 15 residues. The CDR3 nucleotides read TGCGCCAGCAGCTTAATCACAAGCGGCACAGATACGCAGTATTTT. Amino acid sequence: CASSLITSGTDTQYF.

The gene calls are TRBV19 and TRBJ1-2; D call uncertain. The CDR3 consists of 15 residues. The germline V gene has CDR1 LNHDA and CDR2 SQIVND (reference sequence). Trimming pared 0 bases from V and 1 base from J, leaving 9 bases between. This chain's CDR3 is CASSIDEEYNYGYTF. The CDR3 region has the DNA TGTGCCAGTAGTATAGATGAGGAGTATAACTATGGCTACACCTTC.

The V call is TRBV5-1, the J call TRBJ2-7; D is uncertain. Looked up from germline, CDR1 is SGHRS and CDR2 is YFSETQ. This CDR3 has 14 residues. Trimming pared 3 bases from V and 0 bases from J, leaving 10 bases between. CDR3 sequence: CASSYLQYSYEQYF. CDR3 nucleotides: TGCGCCAGCAGCTACCTTCAGTACTCCTACGAGCAGTACTTC.

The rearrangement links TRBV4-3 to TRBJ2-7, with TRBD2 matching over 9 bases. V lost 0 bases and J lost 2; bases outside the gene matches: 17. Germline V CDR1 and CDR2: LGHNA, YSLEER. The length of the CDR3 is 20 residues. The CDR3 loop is CASSQDVASGKTGWPYEQYF. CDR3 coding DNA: TGCGCCAGCAGCCAAGACGTGGCTAGCGGGAAAACCGGGTGGCCCTACGAGCAGTACTTC.

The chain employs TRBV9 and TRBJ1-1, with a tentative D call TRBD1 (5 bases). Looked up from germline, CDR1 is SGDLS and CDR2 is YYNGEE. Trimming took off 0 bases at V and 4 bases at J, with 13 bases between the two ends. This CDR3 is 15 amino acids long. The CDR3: CASSVDLTVPTEAFF. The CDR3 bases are TGTGCCAGCAGCGTAGATCTGACAGTCCCCACTGAAGCTTTCTTT. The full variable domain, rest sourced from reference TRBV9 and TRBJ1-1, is DSGVTQTPKHLITATGQRVTLRCSPRSGDLSVYWYQQSLDQGLQFLIQYYNGEERAKGNILERFSAQQFPDLHSELNLSSLELGDSALYFCASSVDLTVPTEAFFGQGTRLTVV.

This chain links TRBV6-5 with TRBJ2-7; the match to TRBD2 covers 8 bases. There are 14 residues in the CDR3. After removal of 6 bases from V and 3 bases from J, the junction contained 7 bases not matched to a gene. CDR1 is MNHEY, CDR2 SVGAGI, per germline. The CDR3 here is CASSPIGTSYEQYF. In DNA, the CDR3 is TGTGCCAGCAGCCCAATCGGGACTAGCTACGAGCAGTACTTC.

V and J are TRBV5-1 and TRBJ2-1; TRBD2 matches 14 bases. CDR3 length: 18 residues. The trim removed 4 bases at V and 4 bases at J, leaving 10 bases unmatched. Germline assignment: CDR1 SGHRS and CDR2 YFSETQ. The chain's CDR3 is CASSGTSGGPLLYNEQFF. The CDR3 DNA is TGCGCCAGCAGCGGGACTAGCGGGGGTCCACTACTGTACAATGAGCAGTTCTTC.

The CDR3 reads CASSVTGGETGELFF. CDR3 nucleotide sequence: TGTGCCAGCAGTGTGACAGGGGGCGAGACCGGGGAGCTGTTTTTT. The chain joins TRBV6-4 to TRBJ2-2, with 10 positions matching TRBD1. CDR1 and CDR2 (germline): MRHNA, SNTAGT. The J segment lost 5 bases and the V segment lost 4 bases, leaving 4 bases of the junction unmatched. The CDR3 loop spans 15 amino acids.

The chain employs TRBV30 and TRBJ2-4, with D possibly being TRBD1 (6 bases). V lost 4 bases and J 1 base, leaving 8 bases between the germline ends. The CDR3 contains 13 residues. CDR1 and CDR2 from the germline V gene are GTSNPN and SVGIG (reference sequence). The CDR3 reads CAWNRAAKNIQYF. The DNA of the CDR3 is TGTGCCTGGAACAGGGCGGCCAAAAACATTCAGTACTTC.

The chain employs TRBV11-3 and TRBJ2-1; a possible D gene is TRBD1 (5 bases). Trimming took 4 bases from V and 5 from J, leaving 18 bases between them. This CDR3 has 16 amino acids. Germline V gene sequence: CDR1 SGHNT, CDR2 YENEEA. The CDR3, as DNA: TGTGCCAGCAGCTATACACAGGCTCTCCCCCACAATGAGCAGTTCTTC. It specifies CASSYTQALPHNEQFF.

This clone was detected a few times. CDR3 in DNA: TGTGCCAGCAGCTTACAAAGCTACGGGATCCAGCCCCAGCATTTT. It translates to CASSLQSYGIQPQHF. The gene calls are TRBV7-4 and TRBJ1-5; no reliable D call. The CDR3 has 15 amino acids. Germline V lookup: CDR1 SGHVT, CDR2 SQSDAQ. V dropped 2 bases and J dropped 7 bases, with 15 bases sitting between them. The full variable domain, with the rest looked up from reference TRBV7-4 and TRBJ1-5, is GAGVSQSPRYKVAKRGRDVALRCDSISGHVTLYWYRQTLGQGSEVLTYSQSDAQRDKSGRPSGRFSAERPERSVSTLKIQRTEQGDSAVYLCASSLQSYGIQPQHFGDGTRLSIL.

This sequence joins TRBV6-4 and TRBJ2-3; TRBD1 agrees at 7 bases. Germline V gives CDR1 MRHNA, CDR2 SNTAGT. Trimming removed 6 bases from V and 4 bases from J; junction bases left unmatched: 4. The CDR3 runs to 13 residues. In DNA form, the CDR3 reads TGTGCCAGCAGAGGGCAGGGGGCAGATACGCAGTATTTT. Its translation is CASRGQGADTQYF.

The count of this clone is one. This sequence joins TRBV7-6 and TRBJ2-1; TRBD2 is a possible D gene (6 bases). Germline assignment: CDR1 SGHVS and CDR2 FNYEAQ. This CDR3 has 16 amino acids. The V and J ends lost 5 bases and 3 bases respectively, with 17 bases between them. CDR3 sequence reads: CASSPFAGSGYNEQFF. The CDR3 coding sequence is TGTGCCAGCAGCCCCTTCGCGGGGAGCGGCTACAATGAGCAGTTCTTC.

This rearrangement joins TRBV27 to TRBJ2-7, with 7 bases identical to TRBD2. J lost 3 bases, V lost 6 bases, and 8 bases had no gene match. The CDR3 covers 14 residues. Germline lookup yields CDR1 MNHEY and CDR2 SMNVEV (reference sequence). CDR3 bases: TGTGCCAGCAGCCCCGGGCTAGCGGTCTACGAGCAGTACTTC. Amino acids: CASSPGLAVYEQYF.

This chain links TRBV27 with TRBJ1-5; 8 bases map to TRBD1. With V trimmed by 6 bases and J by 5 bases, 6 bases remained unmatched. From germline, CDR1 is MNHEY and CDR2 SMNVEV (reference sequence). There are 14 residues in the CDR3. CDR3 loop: CASRPDRVDQPQHF. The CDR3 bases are TGTGCCAGCAGGCCGGACAGGGTTGATCAGCCCCAGCATTTT.

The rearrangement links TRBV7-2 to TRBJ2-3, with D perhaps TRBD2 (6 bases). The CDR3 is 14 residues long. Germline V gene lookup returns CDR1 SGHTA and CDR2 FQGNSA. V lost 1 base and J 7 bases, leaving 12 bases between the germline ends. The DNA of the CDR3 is TGTGCCAGCAGCTTAGGGCTAGCGTCCTATACGCAGTATTTT. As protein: CASSLGLASYTQYF.

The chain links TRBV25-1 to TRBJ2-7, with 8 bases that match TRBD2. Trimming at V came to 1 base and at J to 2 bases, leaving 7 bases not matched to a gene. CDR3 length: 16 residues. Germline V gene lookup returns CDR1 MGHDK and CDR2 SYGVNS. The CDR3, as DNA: TGTGCCAGCAGTGAATGGAGAGCGGGGGCGGCCTACGAGCAGTACTTC. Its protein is CASSEWRAGAAYEQYF.

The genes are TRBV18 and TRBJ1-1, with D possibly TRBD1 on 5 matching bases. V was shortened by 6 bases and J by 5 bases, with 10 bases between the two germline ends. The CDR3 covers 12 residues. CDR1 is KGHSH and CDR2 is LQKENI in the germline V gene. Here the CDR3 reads CASSGGGTEAFF. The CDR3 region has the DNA TGTGCCAGCTCCGGGGGGGGGACTGAAGCTTTCTTT.

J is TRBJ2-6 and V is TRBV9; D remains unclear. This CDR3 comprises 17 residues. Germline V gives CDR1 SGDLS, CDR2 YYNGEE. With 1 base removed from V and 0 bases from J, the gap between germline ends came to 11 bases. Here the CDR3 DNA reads TGTGCCAGCAGCGTAAAGACCCCGGGCTCTGGGGCCAACGTCCTGACTTTC. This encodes CASSVKTPGSGANVLTF.

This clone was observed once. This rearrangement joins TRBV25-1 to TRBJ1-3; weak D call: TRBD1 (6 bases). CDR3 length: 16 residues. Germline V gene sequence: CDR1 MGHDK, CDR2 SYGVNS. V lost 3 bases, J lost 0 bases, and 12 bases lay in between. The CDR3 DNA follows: TGTGCCAGCAGTGATATAGGACAGATCTCTGGAAACACCATATATTTT. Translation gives CASSDIGQISGNTIYF.

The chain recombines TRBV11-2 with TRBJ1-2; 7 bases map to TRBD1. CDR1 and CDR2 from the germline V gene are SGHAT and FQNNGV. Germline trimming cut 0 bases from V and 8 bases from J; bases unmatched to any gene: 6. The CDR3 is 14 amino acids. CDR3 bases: TGTGCCAGCAGCTTAGATCTGACAGGGCTCGGCTACACCTTC. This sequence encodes CASSLDLTGLGYTF. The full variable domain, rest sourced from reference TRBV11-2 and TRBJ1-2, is EAGVAQSPRYKIIEKRQSVAFWCNPISGHATLYWYQQILGQGPKLLIQFQNNGVVDDSQLPKDRFSAERLKGVDSTLKIQPAKLEDSAVYLCASSLDLTGLGYTFGSGTRLTVV.

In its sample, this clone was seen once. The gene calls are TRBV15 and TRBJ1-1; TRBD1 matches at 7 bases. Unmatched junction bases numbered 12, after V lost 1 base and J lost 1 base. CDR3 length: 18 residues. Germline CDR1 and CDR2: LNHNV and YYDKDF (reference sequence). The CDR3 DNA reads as TGTGCCACCAGCAGAGCCGGAGGGGGCGAATTCGGGAACACTGAAGCTTTCTTT. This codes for CATSRAGGGEFGNTEAFF.

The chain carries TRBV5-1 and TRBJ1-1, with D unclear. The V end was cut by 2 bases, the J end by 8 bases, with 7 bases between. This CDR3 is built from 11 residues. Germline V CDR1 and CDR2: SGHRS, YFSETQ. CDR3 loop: CASSLGREAFF. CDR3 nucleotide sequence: TGCGCCAGCAGCTTAGGCAGGGAAGCTTTCTTT. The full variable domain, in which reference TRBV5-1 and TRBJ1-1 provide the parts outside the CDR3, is KAGVTQTPRYLIKTRGQQVTLSCSPISGHRSVSWYQQTPGQGLQFLFEYFSETQRNKGNFPGRFSGRQFSNSRSEMNVSTLELGDSALYLCASSLGREAFFGQGTRLTVV.

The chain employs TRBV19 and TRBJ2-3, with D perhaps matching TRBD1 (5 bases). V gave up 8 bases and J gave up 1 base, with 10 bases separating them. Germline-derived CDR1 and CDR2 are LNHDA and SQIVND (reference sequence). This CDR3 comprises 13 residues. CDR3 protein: CASRSRGTDTQYF. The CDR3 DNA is TGTGCCAGTCGTAGCAGGGGCACAGATACGCAGTATTTT.

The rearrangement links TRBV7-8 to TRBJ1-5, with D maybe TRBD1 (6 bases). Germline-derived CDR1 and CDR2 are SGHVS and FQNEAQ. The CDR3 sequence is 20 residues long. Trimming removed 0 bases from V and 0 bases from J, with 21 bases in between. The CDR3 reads CASSLATFSRGPDSNQPQHF. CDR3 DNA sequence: TGTGCCAGCAGCTTAGCCACCTTTAGCAGGGGACCCGATAGCAATCAGCCCCAGCATTTT.

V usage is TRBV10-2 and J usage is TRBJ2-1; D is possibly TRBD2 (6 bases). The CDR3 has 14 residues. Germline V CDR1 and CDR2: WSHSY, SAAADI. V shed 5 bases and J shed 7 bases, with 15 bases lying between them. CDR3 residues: CASSSSATRNEQFF. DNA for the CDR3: TGCGCCAGCAGTTCTAGCGCCACTAGGAATGAGCAGTTCTTC.

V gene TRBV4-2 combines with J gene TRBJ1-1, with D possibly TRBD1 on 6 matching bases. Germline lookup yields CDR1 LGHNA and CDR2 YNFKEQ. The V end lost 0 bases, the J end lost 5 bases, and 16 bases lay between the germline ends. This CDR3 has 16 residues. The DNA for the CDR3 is TGTGCCAGCAGCCAAGACCCCGCGGGGGCACGAACTGAAGCTTTCTTT. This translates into CASSQDPAGARTEAFF.

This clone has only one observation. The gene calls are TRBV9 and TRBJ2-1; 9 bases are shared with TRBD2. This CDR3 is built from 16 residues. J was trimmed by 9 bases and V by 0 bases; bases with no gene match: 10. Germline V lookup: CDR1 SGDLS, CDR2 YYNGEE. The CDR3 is CASSVVSSGGKTEQFF. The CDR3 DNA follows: TGTGCCAGCAGCGTAGTAAGTAGCGGGGGAAAAACTGAGCAGTTCTTC.